This TCR beta chain originates from a study of cytomegalovirus exposure and HLA in healthy donors. CDR1 and CDR2 (germline): LNHDA, SQIVND (reference sequence). The ends lost 7 bases at V and 4 bases at J; junction bases unmatched: 14. The CDR3 consists of 17 residues. Study-wide points: Later analysis identified a missense DCLRE1C variant that was linked to TCR beta V- and J-gene trimming. Some highly shared sequence variants likely arose as a pipeline artifact. The study designated 150 to 200 TCR beta chains cytomegalovirus-associated. Later, TCR association rates were found to vary by HLA locus, highest for DRB1 and lowest for HLA-C.

PCR used 60 Vbeta primers and 13 Jbeta primers. Produced via immunoSEQ multiplex PCR; TCRdb's table is partial and in-frame only. The data show 100,000 to 120,000 clones, with around 73% seen just once and less than 5.5% held by the top ten. Notes on this clone: Its specificity is unknown.

This chain connects TRBV19 to TRBJ2-1, with 9 bases lining up with TRBD2. Material for sequencing was PBMCs. This sequence originates from a woman in her 30s in good health and CMV-seropositive. As DNA, the CDR3 is TGTGCCAGTACGTCGACCCGACCTAGCGGGAAATACAATGAGCAGTTCTTC. Its translation: CASTSTRPSGKYNEQFF.